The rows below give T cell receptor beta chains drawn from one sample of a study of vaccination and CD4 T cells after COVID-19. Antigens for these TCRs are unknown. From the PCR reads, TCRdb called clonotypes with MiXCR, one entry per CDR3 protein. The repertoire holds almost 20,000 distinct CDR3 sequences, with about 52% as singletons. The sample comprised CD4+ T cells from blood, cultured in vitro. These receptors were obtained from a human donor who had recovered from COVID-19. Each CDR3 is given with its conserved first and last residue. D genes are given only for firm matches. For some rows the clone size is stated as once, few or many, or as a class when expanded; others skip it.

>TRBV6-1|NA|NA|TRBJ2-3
CASRTGGLDISTDTQYF
TGTGCCAGCCGGACGGGGGGCCTAGATATTAGCACAGATACGCAGTATTTT
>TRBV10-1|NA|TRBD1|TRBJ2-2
CASSEVPTGDGTGELFF
TGCGCCAGCAGTGAGGTTCCCACAGGGGACGGCACCGGGGAGCTGTTTTTT
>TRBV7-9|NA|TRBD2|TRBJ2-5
CASTFSGSEGETQYF
TGTGCCAGCACCTTTAGCGGGTCGGAGGGGGAGACCCAGTACTTC
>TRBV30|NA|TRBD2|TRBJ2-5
CAWSTIRRAGGKETQYF
TGTGCCTGGAGTACCATCAGAAGGGCGGGGGGGAAAGAGACCCAGTACTTC
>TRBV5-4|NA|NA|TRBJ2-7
CASSSGTQGMYEQYF
TGTGCCAGCAGCTCCGGAACCCAGGGTATGTACGAGCAGTACTTC
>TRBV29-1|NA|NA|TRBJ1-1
CSVGTDGAFF
TGCAGCGTTGGGACAGATGGGGCTTTCTTT
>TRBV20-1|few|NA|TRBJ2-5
CSATDGKETQYF
TGCAGTGCTACCGACGGGAAAGAGACCCAGTACTTC
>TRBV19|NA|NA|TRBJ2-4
CASSSPGRVKNIQYF
TGTGCCAGTAGTAGCCCCGGGAGAGTCAAAAACATTCAGTACTTC
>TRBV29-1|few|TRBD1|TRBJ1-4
CSVGGLRTGEERLFF
TGCAGCGTTGGAGGGTTGAGGACAGGGGAGGAAAGACTGTTTTTT
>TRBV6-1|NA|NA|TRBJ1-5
CASARRNNQPQHF
TGTGCCAGCGCCCGACGGAACAATCAGCCCCAGCATTTT
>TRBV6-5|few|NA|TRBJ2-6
CASSYFGAGANVLTF
TGTGCCAGCAGTTACTTCGGGGCTGGGGCCAACGTCCTGACTTTC